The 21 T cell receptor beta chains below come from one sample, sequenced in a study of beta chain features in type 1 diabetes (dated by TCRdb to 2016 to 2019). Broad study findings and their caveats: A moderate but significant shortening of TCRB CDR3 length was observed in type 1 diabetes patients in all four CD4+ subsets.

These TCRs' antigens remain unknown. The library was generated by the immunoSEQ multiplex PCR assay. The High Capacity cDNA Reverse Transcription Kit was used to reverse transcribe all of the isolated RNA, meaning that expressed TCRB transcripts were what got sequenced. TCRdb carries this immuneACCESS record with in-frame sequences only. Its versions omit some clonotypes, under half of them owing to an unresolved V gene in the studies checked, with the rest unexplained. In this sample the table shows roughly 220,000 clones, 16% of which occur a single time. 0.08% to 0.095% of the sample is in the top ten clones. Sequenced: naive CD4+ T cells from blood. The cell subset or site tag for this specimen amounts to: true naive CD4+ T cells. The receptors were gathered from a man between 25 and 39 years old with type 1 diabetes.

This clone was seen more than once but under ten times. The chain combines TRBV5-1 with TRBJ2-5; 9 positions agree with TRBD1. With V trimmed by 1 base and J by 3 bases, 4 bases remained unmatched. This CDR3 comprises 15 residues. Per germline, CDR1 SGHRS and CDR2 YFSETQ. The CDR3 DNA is TGCGCCAGCAGCTTGATGGGACAGGGCGAAGAGACCCAGTACTTC. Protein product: CASSLMGQGEETQYF.

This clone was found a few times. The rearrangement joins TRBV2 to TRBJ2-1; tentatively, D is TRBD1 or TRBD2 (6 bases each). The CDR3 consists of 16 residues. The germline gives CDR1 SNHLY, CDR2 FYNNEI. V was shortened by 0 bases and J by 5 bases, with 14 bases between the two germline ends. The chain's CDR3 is CASSEARGRSNNEQFF. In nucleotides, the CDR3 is TGTGCCAGCAGTGAAGCACGGGGGCGATCGAACAATGAGCAGTTCTTC. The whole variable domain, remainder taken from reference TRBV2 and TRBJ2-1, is EPEVTQTPSHQVTQMGQEVILRCVPISNHLYFYWYRQILGQKVEFLVSFYNNEISEKSEIFDDQFSVERPDGSNFTLKIRSTKLEDSAMYFCASSEARGRSNNEQFFGPGTRLTVL.

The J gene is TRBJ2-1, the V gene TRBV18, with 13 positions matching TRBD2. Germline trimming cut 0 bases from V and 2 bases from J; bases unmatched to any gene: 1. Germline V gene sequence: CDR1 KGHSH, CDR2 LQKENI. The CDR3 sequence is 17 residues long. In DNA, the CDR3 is TGTGCCAGCTCACCACCGACTAGCGGGAGGACCTACAATGAGCAGTTCTTC. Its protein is CASSPPTSGRTYNEQFF. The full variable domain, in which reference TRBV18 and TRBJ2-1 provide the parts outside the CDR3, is NAGVMQNPRHLVRRRGQEARLRCSPMKGHSHVYWYRQLPEEGLKFMVYLQKENIIDESGMPKERFSAEFPKEGPSILRIQQVVRGDSAAYFCASSPPTSGRTYNEQFFGPGTRLTVL.

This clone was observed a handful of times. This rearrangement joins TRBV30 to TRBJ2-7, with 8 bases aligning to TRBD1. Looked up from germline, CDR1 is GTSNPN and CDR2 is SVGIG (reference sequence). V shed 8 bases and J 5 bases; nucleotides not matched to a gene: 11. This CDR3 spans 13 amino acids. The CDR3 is CATRLQGADEQYF. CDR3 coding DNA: TGTGCCACCCGTCTGCAGGGGGCAGACGAGCAGTACTTC.

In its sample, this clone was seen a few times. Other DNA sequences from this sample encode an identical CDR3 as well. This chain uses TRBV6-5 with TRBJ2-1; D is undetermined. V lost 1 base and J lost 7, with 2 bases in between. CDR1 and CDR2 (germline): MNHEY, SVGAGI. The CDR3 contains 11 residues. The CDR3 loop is CASSYLNEQFF. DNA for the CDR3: TGTGCCAGCAGTTACTTGAATGAGCAGTTCTTC.

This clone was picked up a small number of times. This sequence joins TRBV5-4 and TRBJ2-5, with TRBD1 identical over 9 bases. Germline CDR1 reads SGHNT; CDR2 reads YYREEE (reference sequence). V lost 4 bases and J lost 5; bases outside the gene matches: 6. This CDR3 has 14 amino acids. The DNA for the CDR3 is TGTGCCAGCAGCCTGACAGGGGGTGGGGAGACCCAGTACTTC. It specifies CASSLTGGGETQYF. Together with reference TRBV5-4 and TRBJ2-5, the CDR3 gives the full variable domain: ETGVTQSPTHLIKTRGQQVTLRCSSQSGHNTVSWYQQALGQGPQFIFQYYREEENGRGNFPPRFSGLQFPNYSSELNVNALELDDSALYLCASSLTGGGETQYFGPGTRLLVL.

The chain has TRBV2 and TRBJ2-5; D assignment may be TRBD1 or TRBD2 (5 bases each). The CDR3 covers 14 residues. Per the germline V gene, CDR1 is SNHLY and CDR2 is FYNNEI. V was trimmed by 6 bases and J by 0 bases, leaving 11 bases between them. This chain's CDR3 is CASSSGQNQETQYF. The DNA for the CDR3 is TGTGCCAGCAGCTCGGGGCAGAACCAAGAGACCCAGTACTTC.

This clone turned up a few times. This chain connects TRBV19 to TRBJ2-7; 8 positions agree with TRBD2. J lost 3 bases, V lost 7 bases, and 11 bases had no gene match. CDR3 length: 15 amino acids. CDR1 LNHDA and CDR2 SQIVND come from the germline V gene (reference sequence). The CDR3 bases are TGTGCCAGTACCATCGCAGCGGGAGCAGGCTACGAGCAGTACTTC. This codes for CASTIAAGAGYEQYF. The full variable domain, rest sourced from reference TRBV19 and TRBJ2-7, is DGGITQSPKYLFRKEGQNVTLSCEQNLNHDAMYWYRQDPGQGLRLIYYSQIVNDFQKGDIAEGYSVSREKKESFPLTVTSAQKNPTAFYLCASTIAAGAGYEQYFGPGTRLTVT.

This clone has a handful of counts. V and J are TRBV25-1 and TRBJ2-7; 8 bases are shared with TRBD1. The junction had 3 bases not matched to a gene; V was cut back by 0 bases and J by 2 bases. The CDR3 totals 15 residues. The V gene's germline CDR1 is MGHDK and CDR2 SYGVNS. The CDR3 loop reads CASSEYDRGPYEQYF. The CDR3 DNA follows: TGTGCCAGCAGTGAATACGACAGGGGTCCCTACGAGCAGTACTTC.

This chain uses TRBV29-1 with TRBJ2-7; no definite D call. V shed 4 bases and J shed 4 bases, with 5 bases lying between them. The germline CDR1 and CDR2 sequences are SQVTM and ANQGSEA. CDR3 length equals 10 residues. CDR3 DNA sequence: TGCAGCGTTGCGGGTTACGAGCAGTACTTC. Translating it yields CSVAGYEQYF.

In DNA, the CDR3 is TGTGCCTGGAGTCTCCAGCGGGAGCAGTACTTC. Protein sequence: CAWSLQREQYF. This sequence joins TRBV30 and TRBJ2-7; a weak D match, TRBD2 (5 bases). The V gene's germline CDR1 is GTSNPN and CDR2 SVGIG (reference sequence). Trimming removed 2 bases at V and 7 bases at J, with 9 bases between. CDR3 length: 11 amino acids.

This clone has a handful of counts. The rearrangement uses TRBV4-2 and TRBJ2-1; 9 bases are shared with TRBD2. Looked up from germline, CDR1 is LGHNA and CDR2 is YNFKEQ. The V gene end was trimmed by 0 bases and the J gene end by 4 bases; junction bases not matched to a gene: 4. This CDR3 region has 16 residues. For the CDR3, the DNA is TGTGCCAGCAGCCAAGAGAGTAGCGGGGGTTACAATGAGCAGTTCTTC. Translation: CASSQESSGGYNEQFF.

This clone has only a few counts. The CDR3 here is CASSFFQGAYGGYTF. DNA for the CDR3: TGTGCCAGCAGCTTTTTCCAGGGGGCCTACGGTGGCTACACCTTC. The chain uses TRBV7-9 and TRBJ1-2; 8 nucleotides line up with TRBD1. V lost 3 bases and J lost 7; bases outside the gene matches: 10. CDR1 is SEHNR and CDR2 is FQNEAQ in the germline V gene (reference sequence). The CDR3 has 15 amino acids. Together with reference TRBV7-9 and TRBJ1-2, the CDR3 gives the full variable domain: DTGVSQNPRHKITKRGQNVTFRCDPISEHNRLYWYRQTLGQGPEFLTYFQNEAQLEKSRLLSDRFSAERPKGSFSTLEIQRTEQGDSAMYLCASSFFQGAYGGYTFGSGTRLTVV.

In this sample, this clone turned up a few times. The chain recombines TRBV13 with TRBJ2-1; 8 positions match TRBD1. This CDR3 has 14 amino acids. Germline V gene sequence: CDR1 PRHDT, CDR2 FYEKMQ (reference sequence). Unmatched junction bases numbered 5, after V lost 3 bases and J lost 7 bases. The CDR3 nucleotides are TGTGCCAGCAGCTTGACAGGGGCGGGGAATGAGCAGTTCTTC. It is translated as CASSLTGAGNEQFF. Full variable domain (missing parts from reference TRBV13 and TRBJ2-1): AAGVIQSPRHLIKEKRETATLKCYPIPRHDTVYWYQQGPGQDPQFLISFYEKMQSDKGSIPDRFSAQQFSDYHSELNMSSLELGDSALYFCASSLTGAGNEQFFGPGTRLTVL.

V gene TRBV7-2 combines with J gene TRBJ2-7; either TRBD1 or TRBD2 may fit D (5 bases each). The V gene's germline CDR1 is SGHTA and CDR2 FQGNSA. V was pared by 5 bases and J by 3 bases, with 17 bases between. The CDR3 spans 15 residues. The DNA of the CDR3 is TGTGCCAGCAGCCTCTCCGGGGCGCAAAGCTACGAGCAGTACTTC. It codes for CASSLSGAQSYEQYF. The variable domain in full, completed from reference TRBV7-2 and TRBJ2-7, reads GAGVSQSPSNKVTEKGKDVELRCDPISGHTALYWYRQSLGQGLEFLIYFQGNSAPDKSGLPSDRFSAERTGGSVSTLTIQRTQQEDSAVYLCASSLSGAQSYEQYFGPGTRLTVT.

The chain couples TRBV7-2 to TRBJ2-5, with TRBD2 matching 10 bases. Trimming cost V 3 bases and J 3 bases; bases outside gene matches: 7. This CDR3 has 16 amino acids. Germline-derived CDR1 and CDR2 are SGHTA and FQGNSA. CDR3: CASSFGNLAGEETQYF. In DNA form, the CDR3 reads TGTGCCAGCAGCTTTGGGAATCTAGCGGGGGAAGAGACCCAGTACTTC.

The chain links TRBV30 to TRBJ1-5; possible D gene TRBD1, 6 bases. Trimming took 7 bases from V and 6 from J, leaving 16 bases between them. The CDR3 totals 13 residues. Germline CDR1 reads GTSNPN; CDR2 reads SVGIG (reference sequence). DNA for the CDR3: TGTGCCTCCGCGGGGGCGCAGGGTCAGCCCCAGCATTTT. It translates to CASAGAQGQPQHF.

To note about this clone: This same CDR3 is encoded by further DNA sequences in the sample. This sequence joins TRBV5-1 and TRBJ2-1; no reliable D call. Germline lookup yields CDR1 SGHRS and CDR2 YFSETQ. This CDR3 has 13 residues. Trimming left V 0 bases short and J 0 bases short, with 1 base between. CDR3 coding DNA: TGCGCCAGCAGCTTGGTCTCCTACAATGAGCAGTTCTTC. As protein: CASSLVSYNEQFF. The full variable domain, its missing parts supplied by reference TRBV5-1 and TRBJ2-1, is KAGVTQTPRYLIKTRGQQVTLSCSPISGHRSVSWYQQTPGQGLQFLFEYFSETQRNKGNFPGRFSGRQFSNSRSEMNVSTLELGDSALYLCASSLVSYNEQFFGPGTRLTVL.

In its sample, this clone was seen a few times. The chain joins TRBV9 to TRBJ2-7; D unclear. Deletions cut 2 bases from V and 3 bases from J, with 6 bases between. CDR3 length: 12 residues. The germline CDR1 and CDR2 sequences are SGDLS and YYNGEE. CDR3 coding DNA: TGTGCCAGCAGCGTGGGCGGCTACGAGCAGTACTTC. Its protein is CASSVGGYEQYF.

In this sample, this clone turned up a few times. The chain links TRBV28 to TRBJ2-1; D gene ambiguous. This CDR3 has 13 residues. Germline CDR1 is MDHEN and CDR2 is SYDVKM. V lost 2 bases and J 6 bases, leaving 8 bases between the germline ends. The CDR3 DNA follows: TGTGCCAGCAGTTTAACGTCATTCAATGAGCAGTTCTTC. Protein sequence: CASSLTSFNEQFF.

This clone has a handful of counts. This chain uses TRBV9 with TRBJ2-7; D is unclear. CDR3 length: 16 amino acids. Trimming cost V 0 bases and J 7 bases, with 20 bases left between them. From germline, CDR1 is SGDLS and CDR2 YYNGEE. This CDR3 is CASSVVRVEVLWEQYF. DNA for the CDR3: TGTGCCAGCAGCGTAGTTCGGGTAGAAGTTCTGTGGGAGCAGTACTTC.